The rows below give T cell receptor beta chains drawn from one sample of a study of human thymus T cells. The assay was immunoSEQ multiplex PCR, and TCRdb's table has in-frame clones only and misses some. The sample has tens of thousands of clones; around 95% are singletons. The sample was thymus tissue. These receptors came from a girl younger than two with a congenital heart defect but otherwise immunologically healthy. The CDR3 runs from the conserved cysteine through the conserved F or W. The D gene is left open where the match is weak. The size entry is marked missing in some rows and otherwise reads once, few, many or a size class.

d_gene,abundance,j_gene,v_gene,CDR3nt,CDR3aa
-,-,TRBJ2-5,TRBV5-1,TGCGCCAGCAGCCTGACACTTGATAAAGAGACCCAGTACTTC,CASSLTLDKETQYF
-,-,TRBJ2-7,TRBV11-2,TGTGCCAGCAGCTTAGTAGGATCGGCAGGGGCCTACGAGCAGTACTTC,CASSLVGSAGAYEQYF
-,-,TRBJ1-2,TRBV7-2,TGTGCCAGCAGGGGACGTTTCGGCTACACCTTC,CASRGRFGYTF
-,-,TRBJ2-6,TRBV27,TGTGCCAGCAGTTTAGTATGGGACAAACATCTCTCTGGGGCCAACGTCCTGACTTTC,CASSLVWDKHLSGANVLTF
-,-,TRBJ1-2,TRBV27,TGTGCCAGCAGACCACAGGGACGCTATGGCTACACCTTC,CASRPQGRYGYTF
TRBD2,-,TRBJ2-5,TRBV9,TGTGCCAGCAGCGGAGGGTTAACGGGGGGGGGCGGCCCCCAAGAGACCCAGTACTTC,CASSGGLTGGGGPQETQYF
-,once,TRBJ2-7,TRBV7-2,TGTGCCAGCAGCTTTATGCAGGGAGAAGAGCAGTACTTC,CASSFMQGEEQYF
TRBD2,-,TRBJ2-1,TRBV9,TGTGCCAGCAGCCCCGCCCCACTAGCGGCTGAATACAATGAGCAGTTCTTC,CASSPAPLAAEYNEQFF
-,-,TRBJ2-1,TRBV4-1,TGCGCCAGCAGCCCCGCATGGTCCTACAATGAGCAGTTCTTC,CASSPAWSYNEQFF
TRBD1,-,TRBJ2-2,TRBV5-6,TGTGCCAGCAGCTTCAGGACAGGGGGCAACACCGGGGAGCTGTTTTTT,CASSFRTGGNTGELFF
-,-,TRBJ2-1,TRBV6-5,TGTGCCAGCAGTGTATACAATGAGCAGTTCTTC,CASSVYNEQFF
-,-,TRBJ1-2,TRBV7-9,TGTGCCAGCAGCTTTATCGGGTATGGCTACACCTTC,CASSFIGYGYTF
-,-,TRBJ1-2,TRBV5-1,TGCGCCAGCAGCTTGGAGGTTGGTAGCTACACCTTC,CASSLEVGSYTF
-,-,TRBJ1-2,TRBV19,TGTGCCAGTAGTATAGGTTACACAGCTAACTATGGCTACACCTTC,CASSIGYTANYGYTF
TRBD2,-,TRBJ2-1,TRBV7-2,TGTGCCAGCAGCTTCGGTAGTACATCGAGACTAGCGGGAGAGACGCCGTTCTTC,CASSFGSTSRLAGETPFF
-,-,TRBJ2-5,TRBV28,TGTGCCAGCAGTTTAGAACAGGCCGAAGAGACCCAGTACTTC,CASSLEQAEETQYF
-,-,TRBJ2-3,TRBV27,TGTGCCAGCAGGAAAATAGATACGCAGTATTTT,CASRKIDTQYF
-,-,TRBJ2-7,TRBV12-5,TGTGCTAGTGGTTTCGCGGGATACTCCTACGAGCAGTACTTC,CASGFAGYSYEQYF
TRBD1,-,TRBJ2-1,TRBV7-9,TGTGCCAGCAGCCCCCCGAGCCGCGGACAGGGGTTAGATGAGCAGTTCTTC,CASSPPSRGQGLDEQFF
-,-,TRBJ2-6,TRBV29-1,TGCAGCGCAACAGCCTCTGGGGCCAACGTCCTGACTTTC,CSATASGANVLTF